The clone carrying this T cell receptor (beta chain) was seen only a few times. Its specificity is unknown. Germline CDR1 LGHNA, CDR2 YSLEER. The CDR3 is 16 residues long. The J segment lost 6 bases and the V segment lost 0 bases, leaving 8 bases of the junction unmatched. TCRdb re-called the 5' RACE reads with MiXCR, one entry per CDR3 protein. Of about 510,000 distinct CDR3 sequences in the sample, roughly a fifth were seen once. This sample is part of a study of T cells after yellow fever vaccination. Findings of the study overall: Although most clonotypes did not, a small share appeared in both CD4 and CD8 compartments.

The chain couples TRBV4-3 to TRBJ2-3, with 8 bases that match TRBD2. The sequenced sample was PBMCs, obtained around 3 weeks after the first yellow fever vaccination. The receptor was isolated from a man aged 18 to 29 who received the YFV17D yellow fever vaccine. The CDR3 here is CASSQEGTSEGDTQYF. As DNA, the CDR3 is TGCGCCAGCAGCCAAGAAGGGACTAGTGAAGGGGATACGCAGTATTTT.